One and the same sample provided the 20 T cell receptor beta chains below, sequenced in a study of vaccination effects on CD4 cells after COVID-19. The method was immunoSEQ multiplex PCR; TCRdb's version includes in-frame clones alone and lacks a portion of them. The repertoire holds approximately 70,000 clones, about 80% seen once, with more than 0.9% in the top ten. Expansion with viral peptide pools was applied to antigen-specific CD4+ T cells by the ViraFEST assay prior to sequencing. Following 10 days of culture, CD4+ T cells were isolated. Vaccination of participants consisted of two doses of either the BNT162b2 or mRNA-1273 vaccine. These receptors have no known antigen. The input for sequencing was CD4+ T cells from PBMCs cultured with HCoV-OC43 spike peptides, taken after COVID-19 vaccination. Subset reported: HCoV-OC43 spike overlapping peptide pool stimulation. Source of these receptors: a human donor who received a COVID-19 vaccine.

The chain employs TRBV4-1 and TRBJ2-7, with TRBD1 as a possible D gene (6 bases). Trimming removed 8 bases at V and 5 bases at J, with 16 bases between. CDR1 MGHRA and CDR2 YSYEKL come from the germline V gene. The CDR3 is made up of 13 amino acids. The DNA of the CDR3 is TGCGCCAGCCGAACTACAGGGTGCGACGAGCAGTACGTC. Amino acid sequence: CASRTTGCDEQYV.

The chain joins TRBV9 to TRBJ2-1; tentatively, D is TRBD1 or TRBD2 (5 bases each). The CDR3 totals 15 residues. Germline values: CDR1 SGDLS, CDR2 YYNGEE. V was pared by 0 bases and J by 2 bases, with 9 bases between. CDR3: CASSVVTGPYNEQFF. In DNA, the CDR3 is TGTGCCAGCAGCGTAGTAACGGGACCCTACAATGAGCAGTTCTTC.

V usage is TRBV4-3 and J usage is TRBJ2-4; maybe TRBD2 (5 bases). Germline lookup yields CDR1 LGHNA and CDR2 YSLEER. CDR3 length: 17 amino acids. V was pared by 0 bases and J by 0 bases, with 12 bases between. The chain's CDR3 is CASSQEARGLAKNIQYF. The CDR3 DNA follows: TGCGCCAGCAGCCAAGAAGCCCGGGGATTAGCCAAAAACATTCAGTACTTC.

The chain combines TRBV10-3 with TRBJ2-5; 15 nucleotides align to TRBD2. The V gene's germline CDR1 is ENHRY and CDR2 SYGVKD. V was clipped by 8 bases and J by 4 bases; unmatched bases: 11. There are 17 residues in the CDR3. The CDR3 here is CAIGWTSGGALGETQYF. In DNA, the CDR3 is TGTGCCATCGGCTGGACTAGCGGGGGGGCCCTGGGAGAGACCCAGTACTTC.

The rearrangement joins TRBV19 to TRBJ2-6, with D hard to call. The CDR3 is made up of 15 amino acids. CDR1 and CDR2 from the germline V gene are LNHDA and SQIVND (reference sequence). Trimming left V 1 base short and J 2 bases short, with 6 bases between. The CDR3 region has the DNA TGTGCCAGTAGTATAGGAACGACTGGGGCCAACGTCCTGACTTTC. Protein product: CASSIGTTGANVLTF.

The gene calls are TRBV7-2 and TRBJ1-3; D unresolved. V lost 1 base and J lost 0, with 13 bases in between. The CDR3 sequence is 17 residues long. The germline V gene encodes CDR1 SGHTA and CDR2 FQGNSA. This chain's CDR3 is CASSLGLSGISGNTIYF. CDR3 nucleotide sequence: TGTGCCAGCAGCTTAGGTCTTTCTGGGATCTCTGGAAACACCATATATTTT.

The chain has TRBV5-8 and TRBJ1-5; possibly TRBD1 for D (5 bases). This CDR3 region has 15 residues. Trimming left V 0 bases short and J 1 base short, with 8 bases between. Germline values: CDR1 SGHTS, CDR2 YDEGEE. The CDR3 sequence is CASSLVSGSNQPQHF. CDR3 bases: TGTGCCAGCAGCTTGGTGTCAGGGAGCAATCAGCCCCAGCATTTT.

The gene calls are TRBV3-1 (or the pseudogene TRBV3-2) and TRBJ2-1, with 7 bases aligning to TRBD2. Germline assignment: CDR1 LGHDT and CDR2 YNNKEL (reference sequence). CDR3 length: 16 amino acids. The V gene end was trimmed by 6 bases and the J gene end by 6 bases; junction bases not matched to a gene: 14. CDR3 nucleotide sequence: TGTGCCAGCAGACCCAAGCGGGGATCGAGGGGCAATGAGCAGTTCTTC. Translating gives CASRPKRGSRGNEQFF.

This clone was counted between two and nine times. CDR3 DNA sequence: TGTGCCAGTAGTATAGGTAAAGGACCAGGGGGCTATGGCTACACCTTC. Translation: CASSIGKGPGGYGYTF. The rearrangement joins TRBV19 to TRBJ1-2; TRBD1 agrees at 7 bases. Trimming at V came to 1 base and at J to 4 bases, leaving 9 bases not matched to a gene. The CDR3 extends over 16 amino acids. Germline V gene data show CDR1 as LNHDA and CDR2 as SQIVND (reference sequence).

This rearrangement joins TRBV5-4 to TRBJ1-2, with TRBD1 as a possible D gene (6 bases). From germline, CDR1 is SGHNT and CDR2 YYREEE (reference sequence). The CDR3 is 16 residues long. V was cut by 2 bases and J by 4 bases, with 18 bases left in between. The CDR3 loop is CASSLAFGQSLYGYTF. Written as DNA, the CDR3 is TGTGCCAGCAGCTTAGCTTTCGGACAGTCACTCTATGGCTACACCTTC.

The rearrangement uses TRBV19 and TRBJ1-6; 7 bases are shared with TRBD1. Germline trimming cut 4 bases from V and 8 bases from J; bases unmatched to any gene: 11. The CDR3 is 16 amino acids. Per the germline V gene, CDR1 is LNHDA and CDR2 is SQIVND (reference sequence). CDR3 amino acids: CASSRSPVRGDSPLHF. The CDR3 nucleotides read TGTGCCAGTAGTAGGTCCCCCGTCAGGGGGGATTCACCCCTCCACTTT.

The gene calls are TRBV5-1 and TRBJ2-1; D is unclear. V dropped 4 bases and J dropped 4 bases, with 15 bases sitting between them. Germline CDR1 is SGHRS and CDR2 is YFSETQ. The CDR3 loop spans 15 amino acids. CDR3 in amino acids: CASSVTDGLYNEQFF. CDR3 DNA sequence: TGCGCCAGCAGCGTAACTGACGGCCTATACAATGAGCAGTTCTTC.

As DNA, the CDR3 is TGTGCCAGCAGCGCGATTACAGGGGGCTTTAGCAATCAGCCCCAGCATTTT. It specifies CASSAITGGFSNQPQHF. The rearrangement uses TRBV2 and TRBJ1-5; 9 bases are a match to TRBD1. The CDR3 consists of 17 residues. The germline gives CDR1 SNHLY, CDR2 FYNNEI. Germline trimming cut 6 bases from V and 0 bases from J; bases unmatched to any gene: 9. The variable domain in full, with the rest retrieved from reference TRBV2 and TRBJ1-5, is EPEVTQTPSHQVTQMGQEVILRCVPISNHLYFYWYRQILGQKVEFLVSFYNNEISEKSEIFDDQFSVERPDGSNFTLKIRSTKLEDSAMYFCASSAITGGFSNQPQHFGDGTRLSIL.

The V and J genes are TRBV19 and TRBJ2-2; 9 nucleotides agree with TRBD1. This CDR3 is 15 amino acids long. CDR1 LNHDA and CDR2 SQIVND come from the germline V gene (reference sequence). The V gene end was trimmed by 9 bases and the J gene end by 3 bases; junction bases not matched to a gene: 8. The CDR3 DNA sequence: TGTGCCAGGAGGGGACAGGGCGCGGACACCGGGGAGCTGTTTTTT. This translates into CARRGQGADTGELFF.

As DNA, the CDR3 is TGTGCCAGCAGTTACTCTGCAGGGGTGAACACTGAAGCTTTCTTT. This codes for CASSYSAGVNTEAFF. The chain couples TRBV6-2 or TRBV6-3 to TRBJ1-1; a weak D match, TRBD1 (6 bases). This CDR3 is 15 amino acids long. Germline V gene data show CDR1 as MNHEY and CDR2 as SVGEGT. Between the trimmed V and J ends, which lost 0 bases and 0 bases, there was a span of 8 bases.

The gene calls are TRBV30 and TRBJ2-5; D remains ambiguous. Germline CDR1 reads GTSNPN; CDR2 reads SVGIG (reference sequence). This CDR3 is built from 12 residues. The V and J ends lost 0 bases and 1 base respectively, with 3 bases between them. CDR3 nucleotides: TGTGCCTGGAGTGTACTCCAAGAGACCCAGTACTTC. Its protein product is CAWSVLQETQYF.

The rearrangement uses TRBV28 and TRBJ1-5; TRBD1 might be the D (6 bases). CDR1 is MDHEN, CDR2 SYDVKM, per germline. V was pared by 10 bases and J by 4 bases, with 17 bases between. The CDR3 is made up of 14 amino acids. The DNA for the CDR3 is TGTGCCACCAATTTACCGACAGGTAATCAGCCCCAGCATTTT. Protein sequence: CATNLPTGNQPQHF.

The chain recombines TRBV21-1 with TRBJ2-7. TRBV21-1 counts as a pseudogene. This CDR3 comprises 14 residues. CDR3 sequence reads: CASSTYTVPYEQYV. The CDR3 nucleotides are TGTGCCAGCAGCACGTACACGGTACCCTACGAGCAGTACGTC.

This chain connects TRBV18 to TRBJ2-1; D remains ambiguous. V lost 3 bases, J lost 2 bases, and 2 bases lay in between. Germline CDR1 reads KGHSH; CDR2 reads LQKENI. This CDR3 region has 12 residues. CDR3 amino acids: CASSPAYNEQFF. The CDR3 DNA follows: TGTGCCAGCTCACCTGCCTACAATGAGCAGTTCTTC.

This clone was picked up one time. The chain carries TRBV6-5 and TRBJ2-3; perhaps TRBD2 as D (6 bases). The CDR3 extends over 14 amino acids. CDR1 and CDR2 from the germline V gene are MNHEY and SVGAGI. The germline V and J ends were trimmed by 7 bases and 6 bases, with 17 bases remaining between them. CDR3 DNA: TGTGCCAGCACCGAAGGTCCGGGGAGGGATACGCAGTATTTT. Translated: CASTEGPGRDTQYF.